This T cell receptor (beta chain) was recovered during a study of cytomegalovirus exposure and HLA in healthy donors. Notes on the study in general: What TCR beta sequences reportedly achieved was accurate prediction of HLA-A and HLA-B alleles in most subjects.

The germline V gene encodes CDR1 MNHNY and CDR2 SVGAGI (reference sequence). The CDR3 has 13 residues. V was trimmed by 4 bases and J by 4 bases, leaving 10 bases between them. Worth noting for this clone: Antigen unknown.

It was with 60 Vbeta and 13 Jbeta primers that the PCR ran. Assay used: immunoSEQ multiplex PCR; TCRdb lists only in-frame clones, some missing. This table lists some 110,000 clones. The sample consisted of PBMCs. The chain employs TRBV6-6 and TRBJ1-2, with D maybe TRBD1 (6 bases). The receptor comes from a man aged 35-49 years in good health and CMV-seropositive. The CDR3 loop is CASSSSGVYGYTF. The CDR3 coding sequence is TGTGCCAGCAGTTCTTCAGGGGTCTATGGCTACACCTTC.